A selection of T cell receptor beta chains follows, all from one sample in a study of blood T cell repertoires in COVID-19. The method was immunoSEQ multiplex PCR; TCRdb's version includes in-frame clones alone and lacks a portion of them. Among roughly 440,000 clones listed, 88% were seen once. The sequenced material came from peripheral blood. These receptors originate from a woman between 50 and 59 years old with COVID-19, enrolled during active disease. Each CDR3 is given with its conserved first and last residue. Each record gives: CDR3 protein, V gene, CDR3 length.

CASSLRQGQNTGELFF	TRBV5-1	16
CAWRFVWPNYGYTF	TRBV30	14
CASSLGAPYEQYF	TRBV7-2	13
CASSQVGSVAGSYEQYF	TRBV3-1/TRBV3-2	17
CASSEGSGLLYF	TRBV2	12
CASSYSGGANGYTF	TRBV5-1	14
CASSQVTSRAGNTIYF	TRBV4-1	16
CASRVGQGGYGYTF	TRBV6-5	14
CASSFKTGTNYGYTF	TRBV7-2	15
CASTRSVGAKANEQFF	TRBV19	16
CASSYNAGDDEQFF	TRBV27	14
CASSSPGEPFF	TRBV28	11
CASSSADSSGNTIYF	TRBV28	15
CASSYSRGPMNTEAFF	TRBV6-6	16
CASSIKTSRPNEQFF	TRBV9	15
CASSQAGREGETQYF	TRBV3-1/TRBV3-2	15
CASSLGAGRAYEQYF	TRBV5-4	15
CASSKGLSSANYGYTF	TRBV5-4	16
CASSLDREQPQHF	TRBV11-2	13
CASSLRGNTEAFF	TRBV7-9	13
CAISADSPNYGYTF	TRBV10-3	14
CASSVVMSVRGPSTDTQYF	TRBV9	19
CASSDTYNSPLHF	TRBV9	13
CASSLAGQGGRNSPLHF	TRBV5-1	17
CASSLDGTGRNIQYF	TRBV11-3	15
CASSEYRTSGGYNEQFF	TRBV25-1	17
CASSPQGAQGQPQHF	TRBV18	15
CASSEYGGGGVYNEQFF	TRBV25-1	17
CASSSGGYGTGELFF	TRBV27	15
CASSMMRDQPQHF	TRBV19	13
CASSLERRFAF	TRBV5-6	11
CASRTAGGDTQYF	TRBV5-4	13
CASSQSRDRIYSNQPQHF	TRBV23-1	18
CASSWGQSYGYTF	TRBV5-6	13
CASDSGTGDHYTF	TRBV6-5	13
CASSQGGFNYGYTF	TRBV3-1/TRBV3-2	14
CASSQDPRGGYTF	TRBV4-2	13
CASSLLQMNTEAFF	TRBV5-4	14
CASSPGTSGRYTGELFF	TRBV7-6	17
CASSVGVRVFDGYTF	TRBV9	15
CRTGQQHF	TRBV29-1	8
CASSPTYRVDYTF	TRBV14	13
CASRPGQLSSPQHF	TRBV6-6	14
CSASRQGDSPLHF	TRBV20-1	13
CASSLQGGTQYF	TRBV5-1	12